These T cell receptor beta chains were read from a single sample in a study of blood T cell repertoires in COVID-19. Assay: immunoSEQ multiplex PCR; the TCRdb copy retains only in-frame clones and omits some. The profile shows roughly 270,000 clones, roughly 90% of them singletons. The source material was peripheral blood. These TCRs come from a man between 18 and 35 years old with active or convalescent COVID-19. Each CDR3 is given with its conserved first and last residue. D genes are given only for firm matches. Rows give clone size only sometimes, using once, few, many, or a class for an expanded clone.

j_call d_call v_call clone_size cdr3_aa cdr3_nt
TRBJ1-5 . TRBV20-1 . CSASTGSWPNQPQHF TGCAGTGCTAGTACGGGGAGTTGGCCCAATCAGCCCCAGCATTTT
TRBJ2-7 TRBD2 TRBV19 . CASSMAGEGSYEQYF TGTGCCAGTAGTATGGCCGGGGAGGGCTCCTACGAGCAGTACTTC
TRBJ1-2 . TRBV19 . CASSLLRGLSGYTF TGTGCCAGTAGCCTCCTCCGGGGGTTAAGTGGCTACACCTTC
TRBJ1-2 . TRBV12-3/TRBV12-4 . CASTMGGYGYTF TGTGCCAGCACCATGGGGGGGTATGGCTACACCTTC
TRBJ2-7 TRBD1 TRBV7-9 . CATQGTGLFSPYEQYF TGTGCCACCCAGGGGACAGGGTTATTCTCGCCCTACGAGCAGTACTTC
TRBJ1-4 TRBD1 TRBV4-3 many CASSQEGDRDYEKLFF TGCGCCAGCAGCCAAGAAGGAGACAGGGACTATGAAAAACTGTTTTTT
TRBJ2-3 . TRBV25-1 . CASSDTGPSTDTQYF TGTGCCAGCAGTGATACAGGACCTAGCACAGATACGCAGTATTTT
TRBJ1-1 . TRBV29-1 . CSVSSRGLFTEAFF TGCAGCGTTTCGTCTAGGGGTCTGTTTACTGAAGCTTTCTTT
TRBJ1-6 TRBD1 TRBV6-5 . CASRGQVVNSPLHF TGTGCCAGCAGGGGACAGGTTGTCAATTCACCCCTCCACTTT
TRBJ1-4 TRBD1 TRBV5-1 . CASSLGWTGDNEKLFF TGCGCCAGCAGCTTAGGTTGGACAGGGGATAATGAAAAACTGTTTTTT
TRBJ1-2 . TRBV3-1/TRBV3-2 . CASSQGSQGEGGYTF TGTGCCAGCAGCCAAGGCTCTCAGGGTGAAGGTGGCTACACCTTC
TRBJ2-7 TRBD2 TRBV4-2 . CASSQDILAGSSYEQYF TGTGCCAGCAGCCAAGATATACTAGCGGGAAGCTCCTACGAGCAGTACTTC
TRBJ2-2 . TRBV7-2 . CASSLRAGVYTGELFF TGTGCCAGCAGCTTACGGGCCGGGGTATACACCGGGGAGCTGTTTTTT
TRBJ1-1 . TRBV19 . CASRGRGSTEAFF TGTGCCAGCAGGGGAAGAGGGAGCACTGAAGCTTTCTTT
TRBJ1-2 . TRBV12-3/TRBV12-4 . CASSLAQNYGYTF TGTGCCAGCAGTTTAGCGCAGAACTATGGCTACACCTTC
TRBJ1-6 TRBD1 TRBV5-1 . CASSADRVNNSPLHF TGCGCCAGCAGCGCCGACAGGGTTAATAATTCACCCCTCCACTTT
TRBJ2-7 TRBD1 TRBV10-2 . CASSEGTGGYEQYF TGCGCCAGCAGTGAAGGGACAGGGGGCTACGAGCAGTACTTC
TRBJ2-5 TRBD2 TRBV5-1 . CASSFYSGEQETQYF TGCGCCAGCAGCTTCTACAGCGGGGAACAAGAGACCCAGTACTTC
TRBJ2-4 TRBD2 TRBV7-6 . CASSEEAWFAGGLKIDF TGTGCCAGCAGCGAAGAAGCATGGTTCGCGGGGGGGTTAAAGATTGACTTC
TRBJ2-7 . TRBV6-2/TRBV6-3 once CASSSRSEQYF TGTGCCAGCAGTTCCAGGTCGGAGCAGTACTTC
TRBJ1-1 . TRBV5-1 . CASSTSGMNTEAFF TGCGCCAGCAGCACGTCAGGTATGAACACTGAAGCTTTCTTT
TRBJ2-3 TRBD1 TRBV19 . CASSEGAASTDTQYF TGTGCCAGTAGTGAGGGGGCAGCTAGCACAGATACGCAGTATTTT
TRBJ2-1 TRBD1 TRBV9 once CASSGTGDNEQFF TGTGCCAGCAGCGGAACAGGGGACAATGAGCAGTTCTTC
TRBJ1-2 . TRBV20-1 . CSASPPYGGYTF TGCAGTGCGAGTCCCCCGTACGGTGGCTACACCTTC
TRBJ2-5 . TRBV19 once CASSPRQDLQETQYF TGTGCCAGTAGTCCGAGACAGGACCTCCAAGAGACCCAGTACTTC
TRBJ2-1 TRBD1 TRBV9 once CASSPLDRTYNEQFF TGTGCCAGCAGCCCCTTGGACAGGACTTACAATGAGCAGTTCTTC
TRBJ1-2 TRBD1 TRBV12-5 . CASGTGQGAAYGYTF TGTGCTAGTGGTACCGGACAGGGAGCCGCCTATGGCTACACCTTC
TRBJ2-7 . TRBV7-6 . CASSFSGGSTYEQYF TGTGCCAGCAGCTTCTCGGGTGGGAGCACCTACGAGCAGTACTTC
TRBJ2-7 . TRBV2 . CASRGAPMLNF TGTGCCAGCCGCGGGGCTCCCATGCTGAACTTC
TRBJ2-1 TRBD2 TRBV5-1 . CASSLTLAGIYNEQFF TGCGCCAGCAGCTTGACACTAGCGGGGATCTACAATGAGCAGTTCTTC
TRBJ1-4 TRBD1 TRBV7-2 . CASSLISGTGVEKLFF TGTGCCAGCAGCTTAATCTCCGGGACAGGGGTTGAAAAACTGTTTTTT
TRBJ1-2 TRBD1 TRBV27 . CASSLARTGYGYTF TGTGCCAGCAGTTTAGCCCGGACAGGGTATGGCTACACCTTC
TRBJ2-5 TRBD2 TRBV11-2 . CASIQSGGARETQYF TGTGCCAGCATCCAAAGCGGGGGGGCCCGGGAGACCCAGTACTTC
TRBJ1-5 TRBD1 TRBV18 . CASSPGTGGQPQHF TGTGCCAGCTCACCCGGGACAGGGGGGCAGCCCCAGCATTTT
TRBJ2-5 TRBD2 TRBV7-6 . CASSLVVAGAETQYF TGTGCCAGCAGCTTAGTGGTAGCGGGGGCAGAGACCCAGTACTTC
TRBJ2-5 TRBD2 TRBV7-2 . CASSPSGSSGKQETQYF TGTGCCAGCAGCCCTAGCGGGTCGTCGGGGAAACAAGAGACCCAGTACTTC
TRBJ1-2 . TRBV18 . CASSPNSGTPSASYGYTF TGTGCCAGCTCACCTAACTCGGGGACACCCAGTGCGAGCTATGGCTACACCTTC
TRBJ1-5 . TRBV19 . CASSPQGGRMPQHF TGTGCCAGTAGCCCACAGGGCGGGAGGATGCCCCAGCATTTT
TRBJ2-5 . TRBV5-4 . CASSSAGEGGETQYF TGTGCCAGCAGTTCGGCTGGAGAAGGGGGAGAGACCCAGTACTTC
TRBJ1-4 . TRBV11-1 . CASSPSSGEANEKLFF TGTGCCAGCAGCCCGAGCTCGGGGGAAGCTAATGAAAAACTGTTTTTT
TRBJ1-1 . TRBV5-4 . CASSLDRIPNTEAFF TGTGCCAGCAGCCTCGACAGAATCCCGAACACTGAAGCTTTCTTT
TRBJ2-5 . TRBV4-2 . CASSQDWREETQYF TGTGCCAGCAGCCAAGATTGGAGGGAGGAGACCCAGTACTTC
TRBJ2-7 . TRBV9 . CASSVEPRAYEQYF TGTGCCAGCAGCGTAGAGCCCAGGGCCTACGAGCAGTACTTC
TRBJ1-6 TRBD1 TRBV5-4 . CASSRYEGTGVYNSPLHF TGTGCCAGCAGCCGTTATGAGGGGACAGGGGTGTATAATTCACCCCTCCACTTT
TRBJ1-5 . TRBV19 . CASSIPGHPNQPQHF TGTGCCAGTAGTATCCCGGGACACCCAAATCAGCCCCAGCATTTT